This T cell receptor (beta chain) appears in the sequencing data of a study of cytomegalovirus exposure and HLA in healthy donors. General study points: Certain indistinguishable V segments, among them TRBV6-2 and TRBV6-3, were excluded.

Germline V gene lookup returns CDR1 MDHEN and CDR2 SYDVKM. The CDR3 loop spans 15 amino acids. PCR employed 60 Vbeta and 13 Jbeta primers. Assay: immunoSEQ multiplex PCR; the TCRdb copy retains only in-frame clones and omits some. The profile shows under 150,000 clones, approximately 87% of them singletons. Comments on this clone: No antigen is known for it. The junction does not match germline at one end; this may be a read error.

The clonotype was recovered from a man in his forties in good health and CMV-seronegative. Material: PBMCs. The chain recombines TRBV28 with TRBJ1-1; maybe TRBD1 (6 bases). CDR3 protein: CASSRDTRRGTEALF. The CDR3 nucleotides are TGTGCCAGCAGCCGGGACACCCGACGGGGCACTGAAGCTCTCTTT.